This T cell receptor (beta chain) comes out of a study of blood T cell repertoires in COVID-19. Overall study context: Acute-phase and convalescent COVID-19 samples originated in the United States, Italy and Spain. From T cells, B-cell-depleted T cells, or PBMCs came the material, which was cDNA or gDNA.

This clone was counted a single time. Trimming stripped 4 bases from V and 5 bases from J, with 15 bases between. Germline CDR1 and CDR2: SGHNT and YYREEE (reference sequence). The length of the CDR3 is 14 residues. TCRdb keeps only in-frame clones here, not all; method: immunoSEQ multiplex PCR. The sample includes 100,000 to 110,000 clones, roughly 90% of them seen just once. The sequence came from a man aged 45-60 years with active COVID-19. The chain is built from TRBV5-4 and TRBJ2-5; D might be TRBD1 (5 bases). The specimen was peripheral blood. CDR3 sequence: CASSPSLGVETQYF. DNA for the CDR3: TGTGCCAGCAGCCCGTCGTTAGGGGTCGAGACCCAGTACTTC.